One and the same sample provided the 5 T cell receptor beta chains below, sequenced in a study of cytomegalovirus exposure and HLA in healthy donors. PCR employed 60 Vbeta and 13 Jbeta primers. Clones were sequenced by immunoSEQ multiplex PCR, and TCRdb holds only the in-frame ones, with some missing. Here the sample spans under 200,000 clones, around 80% being singletons. The sequencing sample was made of PBMCs. These receptors came from a man in his forties or fifties in good health and CMV-seronegative.

The CDR3 nucleotides are TGTGCCAGCAGCTCGGGCGCCGGGACAGGAGATTCACCCCTCCACTTT. This codes for CASSSGAGTGDSPLHF. The gene calls are TRBV5-4 and TRBJ1-6, with 8 bases aligning to TRBD1. The ends lost 3 bases at V and 8 bases at J; junction bases unmatched: 10. CDR1 SGHNT and CDR2 YYREEE come from the germline V gene (reference sequence). The CDR3 is 16 residues long.

CDR3 residues: CASSLDGSGTEAFF. In DNA form, the CDR3 reads TGCGCCAGCAGCCTGGACGGGTCGGGGACTGAAGCTTTCTTT. This chain connects TRBV5-1 to TRBJ1-1; no definite D call. This CDR3 comprises 14 residues. From germline, CDR1 is SGHRS and CDR2 YFSETQ. Trimming removed 4 bases at V and 5 bases at J, with 15 bases between.

The V and J genes are TRBV29-1 and TRBJ1-2; 8 bases are shared with TRBD1. With V trimmed by 4 bases and J by 5 bases, 6 bases remained unmatched. Germline V gene data show CDR1 as SQVTM and CDR2 as ANQGSEA. The CDR3 covers 13 residues. The CDR3 region is CSVVSGGWYGYTF. CDR3 DNA sequence: TGCAGCGTTGTATCAGGGGGCTGGTATGGCTACACCTTC. Looking up the rest from reference TRBV29-1 and TRBJ1-2 gives the full variable domain: SAVISQKPSRDICQRGTSLTIQCQVDSQVTMMFWYRQQPGQSLTLIATANQGSEATYESGFVIDKFPISRPNLTFSTLTVSNMSPEDSSIYLCSVVSGGWYGYTFGSGTRLTVV.

This chain uses TRBV28 with TRBJ1-5; 7 nucleotides agree with TRBD1. The CDR3 spans 15 residues. V shed 6 bases, J shed 6 bases, and the junction held 11 bases outside the gene matches. The germline V gene has CDR1 MDHEN and CDR2 SYDVKM. CDR3 DNA: TGTGCCAGCAGCCAGACAGGGTTTGGTGGTCAGCCCCAGCATTTT. It encodes CASSQTGFGGQPQHF. Supplemented by reference TRBV28 and TRBJ1-5, the full variable domain reads DVKVTQSSRYLVKRTGEKVFLECVQDMDHENMFWYRQDPGLGLRLIYFSYDVKMKEKGDIPEGYSVSREKKERFSLILESASTNQTSMYLCASSQTGFGGQPQHFGDGTRLSIL.

The chain recombines TRBV10-3 with TRBJ2-1; tentative D call: TRBD1 (5 bases). Trimming took off 8 bases at V and 6 bases at J, with 14 bases between the two ends. This CDR3 has 13 amino acids. The germline CDR1 and CDR2 sequences are ENHRY and SYGVKD. DNA for the CDR3: TGTGCCATCCGCTCCAGCCAGGGCAATGAGCAGTTCTTC. It translates to CAIRSSQGNEQFF.